This T cell receptor beta chain is drawn from a study of CD4+ T cells in melanoma. Broader study findings: CD8+ T cell, macrophage and B cell function reportedly correlated with neoantigen-specific CD4+ T cells. In melanoma, neoantigen-specific CD4+ T cells reportedly differed in differentiation state.

From germline, CDR1 is ENHRY and CDR2 SYGVKD. The CDR3 is made up of 13 amino acids. The V gene end was trimmed by 7 bases and the J gene end by 4 bases; junction bases not matched to a gene: 5. Profiling relied on immunoSEQ multiplex PCR, and the TCRdb table lists in-frame clones only, not all of them. The sample consists of approximately 110,000 clones, approximately 90% of them appearing once. A note on this clone: Its antigen is still unknown.

The chain links TRBV10-3 to TRBJ2-3, with 7 positions matching TRBD2. The material sequenced was peripheral blood. The receptor was derived from a human donor with melanoma. CDR3 residues: CAIMGGSADTQYF. CDR3 coding DNA: TGTGCCATCATGGGGGGGTCGGCAGATACGCAGTATTTT.